Each of the 3 T cell receptor beta chains below was sequenced from the same sample in a study of blood T cell repertoires in COVID-19. Assay used: immunoSEQ multiplex PCR; TCRdb lists only in-frame clones, some missing. Among 270,000 or so clones, 75% to 90% were seen once, and the ten largest hold roughly 4%. The sample consisted of PBMCs or T cells enriched from blood (not recorded which). Source of these receptors: a young woman with acute COVID-19.

The chain has TRBV3-1 (or the pseudogene TRBV3-2) and TRBJ2-1; 9 bases line up with TRBD1. The CDR3 totals 15 residues. Trimming at V came to 1 base and at J to 9 bases, leaving 7 bases not matched to a gene. CDR1 and CDR2 (germline): LGHDT, YNNKEL (reference sequence). The chain's CDR3 is CASSQGDRDGSEQFF. The DNA for the CDR3 is TGTGCCAGCAGCCAAGGGGACAGGGACGGGAGTGAGCAGTTCTTC.

This clone was recorded once. J is TRBJ2-1 and V is TRBV12-3 or TRBV12-4; D gene uncertain. Between the trimmed V and J ends, which lost 3 bases and 10 bases, there was a span of 10 bases. This CDR3 comprises 12 residues. The CDR3 region has the DNA TGTGCCAGCAGTTTGCACCCCCGGGAGCAGTTCTTC. Translating gives CASSLHPREQFF.

The chain joins TRBV10-3 to TRBJ2-1, with TRBD1 as a possible D gene (6 bases). V gave up 4 bases and J gave up 4 bases, with 8 bases separating them. Germline assignment: CDR1 ENHRY and CDR2 SYGVKD. The CDR3 extends over 13 amino acids. The CDR3 nucleotides are TGTGCCATCAGTGGGACAGATTACAATGAGCAGTTCTTC. Amino acid sequence: CAISGTDYNEQFF.